This passage covers 21 T cell receptor beta chains from one sample sequenced in a study of human T cells and chemical hapten exposure. TCRdb reprocessed the RACE reads with MiXCR, giving one entry per CDR3 protein. The sample includes about 260,000 distinct CDR3 sequences, approximately 8.6% of them seen just once. As for time point: pre-sensitization, week 0. The treatment: therapeutic diphenylcyclopropenone sensitization with weekly scalp DPC. The sequencing here drew on whole blood, taken in connection with sensitization to the hapten diphenylcyclopropenone (DPC). These TCRs come from a woman aged 40 to 49 with alopecia areata. Some clones in this sample may be carry-over from other donors' samples.

V is TRBV7-8 and J is TRBJ1-2; D is ambiguous. This CDR3 spans 14 amino acids. Trimming shortened V by 4 bases and J by 3 bases, and 12 bases separated the two germline ends. CDR1 is SGHVS, CDR2 FQNEAQ, per germline. CDR3 nucleotides: TGTGCCAGCAGCTCCGCGGTCGGGGACTATGGCTACACCTTC. Its translation: CASSSAVGDYGYTF.

Remarks on this clonotype: A read error may explain this, as a much larger clone is one base away. Because it lacks the conserved phenylalanine or tryptophan at the end, this CDR3 is likely a read error. The chain recombines TRBV7-3 with TRBJ2-6, with TRBD2 matching over 7 bases. This CDR3 region has 16 residues. Unmatched junction bases numbered 11, after V lost 0 bases and J lost 12 bases. Germline V gives CDR1 SGHTA, CDR2 FQGTGA. The CDR3: CASSLTAGLPSGVLTY. The CDR3, as DNA: TGTGCCAGCAGCTTAACGGCGGGACTACCCTCCGGCGTCCTGACTTAC.

This rearrangement joins TRBV5-1 to TRBJ2-7; 14 bases map to TRBD2. Germline values: CDR1 SGHRS, CDR2 YFSETQ. With V trimmed by 4 bases and J by 7 bases, 7 bases remained unmatched. This CDR3 contains 15 residues. The CDR3 DNA is TGCGCCAGCAGCCCTGGGACTAGCGGGAGCGGGGAGCAGTACTTC. It codes for CASSPGTSGSGEQYF.

In this sample, this clonotype turned up a few times. The chain has TRBV5-4 and TRBJ2-1, with a weak D call TRBD2 (6 bases). The CDR3 is 14 amino acids. The V end lost 4 bases, the J end lost 4 bases, and 12 bases lay between the germline ends. CDR1 SGHNT and CDR2 YYREEE come from the germline V gene (reference sequence). The CDR3 reads CASSAGGIYNEQFF. The CDR3 DNA is TGTGCCAGCAGCGCCGGCGGGATATACAATGAGCAGTTCTTC. The entire variable domain, with the rest obtained from reference TRBV5-4 and TRBJ2-1, is as follows: ETGVTQSPTHLIKTRGQQVTLRCSSQSGHNTVSWYQQALGQGPQFIFQYYREEENGRGNFPPRFSGLQFPNYSSELNVNALELDDSALYLCASSAGGIYNEQFFGPGTRLTVL.

This sequence joins TRBV6-1 and TRBJ1-1, with D perhaps TRBD1 (5 bases). Germline V lookup: CDR1 MNHNS, CDR2 SASEGT. This CDR3 spans 13 amino acids. V lost 6 bases to trimming and J lost 3 bases, with 11 bases between them. The CDR3 sequence is CASRLPGDTEAFF. The CDR3 coding sequence is TGTGCCAGCAGGCTCCCGGGGGACACTGAAGCTTTCTTT.

The rearrangement joins TRBV6-2 or TRBV6-3 to TRBJ2-1, with a possible D match to TRBD2 (6 bases). Germline CDR1 MNHEY, CDR2 SVGEGT. The CDR3 covers 20 residues. Trimming stripped 8 bases from V and 1 base from J, with 30 bases between. CDR3 nucleotide sequence: TGTGCCAGCGGGGGATTGATTGTCAGGGAGCGGGTGGCTTCCTACAATGAGCAGTTCTTC. It translates to CASGGLIVRERVASYNEQFF.

The chain combines TRBV20-1 with TRBJ2-7, with D hard to call. Germline V lookup: CDR1 DFQATT, CDR2 SNEGSKA (reference sequence). V gave up 6 bases and J gave up 0 bases, with 15 bases separating them. The CDR3 covers 14 residues. The CDR3 is CSARKSDVSYEQYF. As DNA, the CDR3 is TGCAGTGCCAGAAAGTCAGACGTCTCCTACGAGCAGTACTTC.

This rearrangement joins TRBV7-3 to TRBJ2-1; D uncertain. Trimming removed 0 bases at V and 5 bases at J, with 5 bases between. Germline V gene lookup returns CDR1 SGHTA and CDR2 FQGTGA. This CDR3 spans 13 amino acids. CDR3 nucleotide sequence: TGTGCCAGCAGCTTAACTTACAACAATGAGCAGTTCTTC. Protein sequence: CASSLTYNNEQFF.

This clonotype was recorded many times. The V and J genes are TRBV12-3 or TRBV12-4 and TRBJ1-5, with a tentative D call TRBD1 (6 bases). Trimming shortened V by 5 bases and J by 3 bases, and 17 bases separated the two germline ends. The CDR3 length is 16 residues. DNA for the CDR3: TGTGCCAGCAGTCCCCGTGGGGGGGCTAACAATCAGCCCCAGCATTTT. It encodes CASSPRGGANNQPQHF.

This clonotype was detected ten times or more. The rearrangement uses TRBV14 and TRBJ2-7; D unresolved. The germline V gene encodes CDR1 SGHDN and CDR2 FVKESK. This CDR3 has 12 residues. Trimming stripped 1 base from V and 4 bases from J, with 5 bases between. CDR3 loop: CASSQVGYEQYF. DNA of the CDR3: TGTGCCAGCAGCCAAGTGGGGTACGAGCAGTACTTC.

The chain employs TRBV3-1 and TRBJ2-5, with D possibly matching TRBD1 (6 bases). CDR3 length: 12 amino acids. V lost 6 bases and J lost 5, with 10 bases in between. Per the germline V gene, CDR1 is LGHDT and CDR2 is YNNKEL (reference sequence). The CDR3 spells CASRYRAETQYF. DNA of the CDR3: TGTGCCAGCAGATACAGGGCCGAGACCCAGTACTTC.

The V gene is TRBV28, the J gene TRBJ2-5; weak D call: TRBD1 (6 bases). V was clipped by 6 bases and J by 1 base, with 9 bases between them. CDR1 MDHEN and CDR2 SYDVKM come from the germline V gene. The CDR3 length is 13 residues. The CDR3 DNA sequence: TGTGCCAGCAGAACAGGGACCCAAGAGACCCAGTACTTC. This translates into CASRTGTQETQYF.

The chain joins TRBV27 to TRBJ2-7; D is uncertain. This CDR3 has 10 amino acids. Germline V gene sequence: CDR1 MNHEY, CDR2 SMNVEV (reference sequence). Here the CDR3 DNA reads TGTCCCGACCCGGCTGACGAGCAGTACTTC. Translation: CPDPADEQYF.

The chain combines TRBV20-1 with TRBJ2-1, with 11 bases fitting TRBD2. CDR1 DFQATT and CDR2 SNEGSKA come from the germline V gene (reference sequence). The V and J ends lost 0 bases and 5 bases, in that order; junction bases with no gene match: 3. This CDR3 contains 15 residues. CDR3 protein: CSARDGTSGHNEQFF. Written as DNA, the CDR3 is TGCAGTGCTAGAGATGGGACTAGCGGACACAATGAGCAGTTCTTC.

The chain combines TRBV29-1 with TRBJ2-6; D may be TRBD2 (5 bases). Germline lookup yields CDR1 SQVTM and CDR2 ANQGSEA. The ends were cut back, 7 bases at V and 1 base at J, with 11 bases in the middle. The CDR3 covers 14 residues. The CDR3 nucleotides are TGCAGCGCCCAATTAGCGTCTGGGGCCAACGTCCTGACTTTC. Residues: CSAQLASGANVLTF.

The chain couples TRBV6-6 to TRBJ1-5, with D unclear. The CDR3 runs 17 residues. V gave up 2 bases and J gave up 0 bases, with 14 bases separating them. Germline V CDR1 and CDR2: MNHNY, SVGAGI (reference sequence). CDR3 in amino acids: CASSYPPTWYSNQPQHF. The CDR3 coding sequence is TGTGCCAGCAGTTACCCCCCGACCTGGTATAGCAATCAGCCCCAGCATTTT.

This clonotype was detected only a few times. This rearrangement joins TRBV30 to TRBJ1-2; TRBD1 matches at 8 bases. From germline, CDR1 is GTSNPN and CDR2 SVGIG (reference sequence). V lost 8 bases and J lost 0; bases outside the gene matches: 11. The CDR3 length is 15 residues. In nucleotides, the CDR3 is TGTGCCAGTTGGAAAGTACAGGGGGCTAACTATGGCTACACCTTC. Protein product: CASWKVQGANYGYTF.

V and J are TRBV6-5 and TRBJ2-3; D gene ambiguous. The CDR3 spans 12 residues. V was clipped by 5 bases and J by 6 bases, with 9 bases between them. Germline CDR1 reads MNHEY; CDR2 reads SVGAGI. The DNA of the CDR3 is TGTGCCAGCAGTCGAGGTAGCGATACGCAGTATTTT. Protein product: CASSRGSDTQYF.

The rearrangement links TRBV20-1 to TRBJ2-5, with 7 bases matching TRBD1. The CDR3 totals 15 residues. CDR1 is DFQATT, CDR2 SNEGSKA, per germline (reference sequence). V shed 1 base, J shed 1 base, and the junction held 6 bases outside the gene matches. CDR3 loop: CSARAAGTAQETQYF. The CDR3 DNA follows: TGCAGTGCTAGAGCTGCCGGGACAGCCCAAGAGACCCAGTACTTC.

The chain joins TRBV6-5 to TRBJ2-7, with D maybe TRBD1 (6 bases). The CDR3 is made up of 15 amino acids. Germline V lookup: CDR1 MNHEY, CDR2 SVGAGI. The V end lost 0 bases, the J end lost 5 bases, and 14 bases lay between the germline ends. Here the CDR3 DNA reads TGTGCCAGCAGTTACTCAGGCGGCAGGGGAGACGAGCAGTACTTC. As protein: CASSYSGGRGDEQYF.

The V call is TRBV5-4, the J call TRBJ2-2; D uncertain. Germline V gives CDR1 SGHNT, CDR2 YYREEE (reference sequence). Trimming left V 0 bases short and J 5 bases short, with 11 bases between. The CDR3 runs to 15 residues. CDR3 protein: CASSLDMANTGELFF. DNA of the CDR3: TGTGCCAGCAGCTTGGATATGGCCAATACCGGGGAGCTGTTTTTT.